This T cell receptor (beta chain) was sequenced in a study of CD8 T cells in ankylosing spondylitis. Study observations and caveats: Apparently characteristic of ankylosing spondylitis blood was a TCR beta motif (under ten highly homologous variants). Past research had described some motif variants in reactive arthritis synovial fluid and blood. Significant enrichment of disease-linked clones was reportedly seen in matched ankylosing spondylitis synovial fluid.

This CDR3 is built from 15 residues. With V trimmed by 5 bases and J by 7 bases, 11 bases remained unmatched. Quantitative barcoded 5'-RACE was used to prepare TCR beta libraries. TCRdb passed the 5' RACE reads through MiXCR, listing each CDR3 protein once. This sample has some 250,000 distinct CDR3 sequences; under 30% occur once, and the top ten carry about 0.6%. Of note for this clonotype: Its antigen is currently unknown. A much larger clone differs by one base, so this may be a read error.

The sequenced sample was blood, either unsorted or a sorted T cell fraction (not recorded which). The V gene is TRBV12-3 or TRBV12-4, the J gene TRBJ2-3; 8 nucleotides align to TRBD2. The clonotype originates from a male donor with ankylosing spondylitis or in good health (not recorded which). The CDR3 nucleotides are TGTGCCAGCAGTCGGACTACGGGGGGGGCAAATACGCAGTATTTT. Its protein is CASSRTTGGANTQYF.